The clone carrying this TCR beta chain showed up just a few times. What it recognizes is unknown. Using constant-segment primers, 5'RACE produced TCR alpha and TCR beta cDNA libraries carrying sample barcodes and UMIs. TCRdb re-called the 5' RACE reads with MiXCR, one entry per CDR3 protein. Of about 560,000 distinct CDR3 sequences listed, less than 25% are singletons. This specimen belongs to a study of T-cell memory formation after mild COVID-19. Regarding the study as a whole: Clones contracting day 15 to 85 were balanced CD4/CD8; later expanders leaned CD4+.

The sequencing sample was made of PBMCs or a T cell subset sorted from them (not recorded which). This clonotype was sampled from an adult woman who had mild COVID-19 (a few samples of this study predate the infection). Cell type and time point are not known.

The CDR3 here is CASSYSKAVQETQYF. The CDR3 coding sequence is TGTGCCAGCAGTTACTCGAAGGCGGTACAAGAGACCCAGTACTTC. The rearrangement uses TRBV6-6 and TRBJ2-5; D unclear. With 0 bases removed from V and 2 bases from J, the gap between germline ends came to 10 bases. The CDR3 extends over 15 amino acids. Germline CDR1 is MNHNY and CDR2 is SVGAGI (reference sequence).